Listed here are 27 T cell receptor beta chains from one sample, sequenced in a study of blood T cell repertoires in COVID-19. Sequencing was performed with immunoSEQ multiplex PCR; in TCRdb, only in-frame clones are kept and a portion is missing. The sample has approximately 260,000 clones; 90% are singletons. The source material was peripheral blood. These receptors were obtained from a woman in her sixties with COVID-19, enrolled during active disease.

There are a few counts of this clone. The chain is built from TRBV4-2 and TRBJ1-5, with a tentative D call TRBD1 (6 bases). Trimming removed 0 bases from V and 2 bases from J, with 11 bases in between. Germline-derived CDR1 and CDR2 are LGHNA and YNFKEQ. The CDR3 sequence is 16 residues long. The CDR3 spells CASSQDPRQGNQPQHF. The CDR3 region has the DNA TGTGCCAGCAGCCAAGATCCGAGACAGGGCAATCAGCCCCAGCATTTT.

The V call is TRBV11-3, the J call TRBJ2-3; 10 nucleotides agree with TRBD2. V gave up 5 bases and J gave up 2 bases; unmatched junction bases: 4. CDR3 length: 15 residues. CDR1 and CDR2 (germline): SGHNT, YENEEA. CDR3 sequence reads: CASSASGGYTDTQYF. CDR3 coding DNA: TGTGCCAGCAGCGCTAGCGGGGGATACACAGATACGCAGTATTTT.

Only one count was recorded for this clone. The chain joins TRBV7-9 to TRBJ1-4; D perhaps matches TRBD1 (5 bases). This CDR3 region has 13 residues. V was clipped by 7 bases and J by 7 bases, with 13 bases between them. Germline V gene sequence: CDR1 SEHNR, CDR2 FQNEAQ (reference sequence). CDR3 in DNA: TGTGCCAGCAACCCAACCGGGGGTGAAAAACTGTTTTTT. As protein: CASNPTGGEKLFF.

The chain combines TRBV6-1 with TRBJ2-6, with 9 bases matching TRBD1. The CDR3 is made up of 18 amino acids. With V trimmed by 3 bases and J by 4 bases, 10 bases remained unmatched. From germline, CDR1 is MNHNS and CDR2 SASEGT. The CDR3 spells CASSDRDRAPGGANVLTF. In nucleotides, the CDR3 is TGTGCCAGCAGTGATCGGGACAGGGCACCTGGGGGGGCCAACGTCCTGACTTTC.

Turning to this clone: Other DNA sequences within the sample encode an identical CDR3. V and J are TRBV7-9 and TRBJ2-7; TRBD1 aligns across 8 bases. V lost 3 bases, J lost 4 bases, and 5 bases stayed unmatched. This CDR3 has 14 amino acids. Germline V CDR1 and CDR2: SEHNR, FQNEAQ (reference sequence). CDR3 region: CASSLGQASYEQYF. The CDR3 DNA is TGTGCCAGCAGCTTGGGACAGGCATCTTACGAGCAGTACTTC.

The chain couples TRBV10-1 to TRBJ2-2; D is undetermined. CDR1 is WNHNN, CDR2 SYGVQD, per germline (reference sequence). The V gene lost 10 bases and the J gene lost 3 bases, with 15 bases spanning the gap. CDR3 length equals 14 residues. The CDR3 DNA reads TGCGCCATCACGCAGAAAATCTACACCGGGGAGCTGTTTTTT. Its protein product is CAITQKIYTGELFF.

The chain joins TRBV7-9 to TRBJ1-1, with 8 bases lining up with TRBD1. This CDR3 is built from 15 residues. V shed 0 bases and J 2 bases; nucleotides not matched to a gene: 2. Germline CDR1 and CDR2: SEHNR and FQNEAQ (reference sequence). The CDR3 nucleotides are TGTGCCAGCAGCTTAGCGACAGGGGACAACACTGAAGCTTTCTTT. It encodes CASSLATGDNTEAFF.

This sequence joins TRBV25-1 and TRBJ1-4, with 8 bases that match TRBD1. Germline CDR1 reads MGHDK; CDR2 reads SYGVNS. V dropped 9 bases and J dropped 8; count of bases not matched to a gene: 11. This CDR3 is 14 amino acids long. This CDR3 reads CASTSGGVREKLFF. CDR3 DNA: TGTGCCAGTACGTCAGGGGGCGTGAGGGAAAAACTGTTTTTT.

This clone was counted between two and nine times. The J gene is TRBJ1-2, the V gene TRBV4-3; 8 bases line up with TRBD1. This CDR3 spans 17 amino acids. Germline values: CDR1 LGHNA, CDR2 YSLEER. Unmatched junction bases numbered 13, after V lost 0 bases and J lost 7 bases. The DNA for the CDR3 is TGCGCCAGCAGCCAAGATCCGAGGGGCAGGGGGCAAGGTGGCTACACCTTC. Encoded protein: CASSQDPRGRGQGGYTF.

The rearrangement uses TRBV5-8 and TRBJ1-5; D is unclear. Germline CDR1 and CDR2: SGHTS and YDEGEE. Trimming removed 3 bases from V and 5 bases from J, with 6 bases in between. The CDR3 extends over 12 amino acids. CDR3 coding DNA: TGTGCCAGCAGCTGGAGGGATCAGCCCCAGCATTTT. Its protein is CASSWRDQPQHF.

This chain links TRBV3-1 (or the pseudogene TRBV3-2) with TRBJ1-2, with no clear D. The CDR3 runs to 16 residues. V was pared by 0 bases and J by 3 bases, with 14 bases between. The V gene's germline CDR1 is LGHDT and CDR2 YNNKEL (reference sequence). CDR3 amino acids: CASSQDLGAIYYGYTF. In DNA form, the CDR3 reads TGTGCCAGCAGCCAAGATCTGGGAGCCATCTACTATGGCTACACCTTC.

The rearrangement joins TRBV11-2 to TRBJ2-1; 9 bases match TRBD1. V shed 4 bases, J shed 4 bases, and the junction held 5 bases outside the gene matches. This CDR3 is 15 amino acids long. Germline CDR1 and CDR2: SGHAT and FQNNGV. CDR3 in amino acids: CASSSDRGPYNEQFF. The CDR3 DNA sequence: TGTGCCAGCAGCTCGGACAGGGGACCTTACAATGAGCAGTTCTTC. The full variable domain, with the rest looked up from reference TRBV11-2 and TRBJ2-1, is EAGVAQSPRYKIIEKRQSVAFWCNPISGHATLYWYQQILGQGPKLLIQFQNNGVVDDSQLPKDRFSAERLKGVDSTLKIQPAKLEDSAVYLCASSSDRGPYNEQFFGPGTRLTVL.

The chain recombines TRBV3-1 (or the pseudogene TRBV3-2) with TRBJ1-1; D uncertain. Trimming took 1 base from V and 1 from J, leaving 4 bases between them. The CDR3 extends over 13 amino acids. Germline V gives CDR1 LGHDT, CDR2 YNNKEL (reference sequence). The CDR3 nucleotides are TGTGCCAGCAGCCAAGTGAGGAACACTGAAGCTTTCTTT. Its translation: CASSQVRNTEAFF.

This chain connects TRBV5-6 to TRBJ2-7; D is possibly TRBD2 (5 bases). The CDR3 totals 16 residues. The V end lost 0 bases, the J end lost 2 bases, and 15 bases lay between the germline ends. The germline CDR1 and CDR2 sequences are SGHDT and YYEEEE. The chain's CDR3 is CASSLEVSGRTYEQYF. CDR3 DNA: TGTGCCAGCAGCTTGGAGGTAAGCGGACGAACCTACGAGCAGTACTTC.

CDR3 bases: TGTGCCAGCAGCTTGGGAGGGCCAGGGGGCGCTTCAACTAATGAAAAACTGTTTTTT. Its translation: CASSLGGPGGASTNEKLFF. The rearrangement links TRBV5-4 to TRBJ1-4; TRBD1 aligns across 8 bases. CDR1 and CDR2 from the germline V gene are SGHNT and YYREEE (reference sequence). V lost 0 bases to trimming and J lost 0 bases; unmatched junction nucleotides: 10. The CDR3 extends over 19 amino acids.

This rearrangement joins TRBV27 to TRBJ1-1, with D uncertain. This CDR3 has 13 residues. Germline V CDR1 and CDR2: MNHEY, SMNVEV (reference sequence). V dropped 2 bases and J dropped 7 bases, with 11 bases sitting between them. CDR3 sequence: CASSLTRQREAFF. DNA for the CDR3: TGTGCCAGCAGTTTAACTCGGCAGCGTGAAGCTTTCTTT.

This CDR3 reads CASSTDRGFNYGYTF. The CDR3 nucleotides are TGTGCCAGCAGCACGGACAGGGGCTTTAACTATGGCTACACCTTC. The J gene is TRBJ1-2, the V gene TRBV5-8, with 9 bases that match TRBD1. This CDR3 contains 15 residues. In germline, CDR1 is SGHTS, CDR2 YDEGEE. V trimming: 4 bases; J trimming: 1 base; junction bases outside the gene matches: 5.

This chain joins TRBV5-8 and TRBJ1-2, with a tentative D call TRBD1 (6 bases). This CDR3 has 12 residues. V was clipped by 3 bases and J by 8 bases, with 11 bases between them. Looked up from germline, CDR1 is SGHTS and CDR2 is YDEGEE. CDR3 sequence: CASSYSRGGYTF. CDR3 sequence (DNA): TGTGCCAGCAGCTATTCCAGGGGCGGCTACACCTTC.

This chain uses TRBV12-3 or TRBV12-4 with TRBJ2-7; D gene uncertain. The CDR3 is 12 amino acids. V gave up 3 bases and J gave up 3 bases, with 6 bases separating them. CDR3 sequence reads: CASSFGLYEQYF. In DNA, the CDR3 is TGTGCCAGCAGTTTTGGGCTCTACGAGCAGTACTTC.

The V and J genes are TRBV7-2 and TRBJ2-4; 11 nucleotides line up with TRBD2. Looked up from germline, CDR1 is SGHTA and CDR2 is FQGNSA. The length of the CDR3 is 13 residues. V lost 4 bases, J lost 9 bases, and 2 bases stayed unmatched. The CDR3 spells CASSSSGGFIQYF. The DNA of the CDR3 is TGTGCCAGCAGCTCTAGCGGGGGGTTCATTCAGTACTTC.

The genes are TRBV5-1 and TRBJ2-1, with D possibly matching TRBD1 (6 bases). The germline V and J ends were trimmed by 4 bases and 1 base, with 15 bases remaining between them. CDR3 length equals 16 residues. In germline, CDR1 is SGHRS, CDR2 YFSETQ. CDR3 bases: TGCGCCAGCAGCCCCTCGGCCGGGACATCCTACAATGAGCAGTTCTTC. Residues: CASSPSAGTSYNEQFF.

The chain recombines TRBV30 with TRBJ1-2, with D possibly TRBD1 on 6 matching bases. The CDR3 is 16 residues long. Trimming took off 0 bases at V and 4 bases at J, with 18 bases between the two ends. CDR1 and CDR2 from the germline V gene are GTSNPN and SVGIG (reference sequence). The chain's CDR3 is CAWSVGTGTWSYGYTF. The CDR3 region has the DNA TGTGCCTGGAGTGTAGGGACCGGGACATGGAGCTATGGCTACACCTTC.

CDR3 in DNA: TGTGCCAGCAGCGCGGTAGCGGGGCGTAGGAGAGATACGCAGTATTTT. Translated: CASSAVAGRRRDTQYF. This chain links TRBV7-8 with TRBJ2-3, with 8 positions matching TRBD2. The CDR3 length is 16 residues. From germline, CDR1 is SGHVS and CDR2 FQNEAQ. The V and J ends lost 5 bases and 5 bases, in that order; junction bases with no gene match: 12.

The V gene is TRBV3-1 (or the pseudogene TRBV3-2), the J gene TRBJ1-1; 7 positions agree with TRBD1. Germline loops: CDR1 LGHDT, CDR2 YNNKEL (reference sequence). The V gene end was trimmed by 1 base and the J gene end by 7 bases; junction bases not matched to a gene: 3. The CDR3 loop spans 13 amino acids. This CDR3 reads CASSQVRDSEAFF. The CDR3 nucleotides read TGTGCCAGCAGCCAAGTTAGGGACAGTGAAGCTTTCTTT.

The chain combines TRBV19 with TRBJ2-3; TRBD1 is a possible D gene (6 bases). V gave up 0 bases and J gave up 0 bases, with 7 bases separating them. The CDR3 is 15 amino acids. Germline V gene sequence: CDR1 LNHDA, CDR2 SQIVND (reference sequence). The CDR3 bases are TGTGCCAGTAGTATAGACAGGGGCAGCACAGATACGCAGTATTTT. Protein: CASSIDRGSTDTQYF.

J is TRBJ1-4 and V is TRBV2; D uncertain. With 1 base removed from V and 4 bases from J, the gap between germline ends came to 7 bases. The CDR3 loop spans 14 amino acids. Germline assignment: CDR1 SNHLY and CDR2 FYNNEI. CDR3 protein: CASSEVGFNEKLFF. The CDR3 coding sequence is TGTGCCAGCAGTGAAGTTGGCTTTAATGAAAAACTGTTTTTT.

The V call is TRBV7-9, the J call TRBJ1-1; tentative D call: TRBD1 (5 bases). V was cut by 5 bases and J by 8 bases, with 12 bases left in between. Germline CDR1 and CDR2: SEHNR and FQNEAQ (reference sequence). This CDR3 has 12 amino acids. The DNA of the CDR3 is TGTGCCAGCAGCCTGGGGTCAGGGGAAGCTTTCTTT. Its translation is CASSLGSGEAFF.